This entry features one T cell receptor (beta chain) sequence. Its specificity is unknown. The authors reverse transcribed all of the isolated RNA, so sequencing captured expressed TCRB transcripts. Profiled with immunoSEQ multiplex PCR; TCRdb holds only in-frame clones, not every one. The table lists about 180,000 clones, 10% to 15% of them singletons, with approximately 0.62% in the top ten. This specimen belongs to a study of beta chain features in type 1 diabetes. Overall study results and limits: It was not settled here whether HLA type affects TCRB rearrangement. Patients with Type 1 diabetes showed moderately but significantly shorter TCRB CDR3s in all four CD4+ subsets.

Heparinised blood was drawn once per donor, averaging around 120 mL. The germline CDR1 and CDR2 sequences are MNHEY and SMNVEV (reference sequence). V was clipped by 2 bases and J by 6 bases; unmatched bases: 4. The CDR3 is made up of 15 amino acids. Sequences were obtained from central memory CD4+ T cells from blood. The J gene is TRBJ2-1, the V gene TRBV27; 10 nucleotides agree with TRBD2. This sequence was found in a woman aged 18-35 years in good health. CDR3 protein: CASSLPSGGGNEQFF. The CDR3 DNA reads TGTGCCAGCAGTTTACCTAGCGGGGGTGGCAATGAGCAGTTCTTC.